What follows are 20 T cell receptor beta chains derived from one specimen sequenced in a study of cytomegalovirus exposure and HLA in healthy donors. 13 Jbeta primers and 60 Vbeta primers were used for the PCR. Clones were sequenced by immunoSEQ multiplex PCR, and TCRdb holds only the in-frame ones, with some missing. This sample has about 160,000 clones; 65% to 90% occur once, and the top ten carry 9.5% to 12%. The sample comprised PBMCs. The receptors shown here come from a man aged 45-65 years in good health and CMV-seropositive.

V usage is TRBV12-1 and J usage is TRBJ1-5. TRBV12-1 represents a pseudogene. The CDR3 runs to 14 residues. The CDR3 here is CASSNREGYQPQHF. DNA of the CDR3: TGTGCCAGCAGCAACAGGGAGGGCTATCAGCCCCAGCATTTT.

The chain uses TRBV4-3 and TRBJ2-7; 7 positions agree with TRBD1. V lost 5 bases and J lost 5; bases outside the gene matches: 12. The length of the CDR3 is 15 residues. Germline-derived CDR1 and CDR2 are LGHNA and YSLEER. In DNA form, the CDR3 reads TGCGCCAGCAGCACAACGCCGACAGGGTTCCACGAGCAGTACTTC. Translating gives CASSTTPTGFHEQYF.

The chain has TRBV7-2 and TRBJ1-5, with D tentatively TRBD1 (5 bases). Trimming took off 1 base at V and 0 bases at J, with 7 bases between the two ends. The germline V gene encodes CDR1 SGHTA and CDR2 FQGNSA. CDR3 length equals 15 residues. The CDR3 DNA follows: TGTGCCAGCAGCTTAGAAGGGGATAGCAATCAGCCCCAGCATTTT. This gives the protein CASSLEGDSNQPQHF.

The V and J genes are TRBV5-6 and TRBJ2-7, with no clear D. Germline assignment: CDR1 SGHDT and CDR2 YYEEEE. V was shortened by 0 bases and J by 5 bases, with 9 bases between the two germline ends. The CDR3 is made up of 13 amino acids. The CDR3 region is CASSLGGLDEQYF. The CDR3 bases are TGTGCCAGCAGCTTGGGCGGTTTGGACGAGCAGTACTTC.

This chain joins TRBV5-1 and TRBJ1-4; 7 bases align to TRBD1. Germline values: CDR1 SGHRS, CDR2 YFSETQ. After removal of 0 bases from V and 5 bases from J, the junction contained 1 base not matched to a gene. This CDR3 has 14 amino acids. The CDR3, as DNA: TGCGCCAGCAGCTTGGGGGGACAGAATGAAAAACTGTTTTTT. Its translation: CASSLGGQNEKLFF.

This clone was seen a few times. The chain employs TRBV7-2 and TRBJ2-7; 10 bases fit TRBD2. The CDR3 sequence is 17 residues long. The ends lost 1 base at V and 2 bases at J; junction bases unmatched: 8. Germline CDR1 SGHTA, CDR2 FQGNSA. The CDR3 is CASSLGRLGLATYEQYF. CDR3 nucleotides: TGTGCCAGCAGCTTAGGTAGATTGGGACTAGCGACCTACGAGCAGTACTTC.

This sequence joins TRBV18 and TRBJ2-1, with TRBD2 matching 8 bases. CDR1 and CDR2 (germline): KGHSH, LQKENI. Trimming cost V 3 bases and J 1 base; bases outside gene matches: 5. The CDR3 totals 16 residues. In DNA, the CDR3 is TGTGCCAGCTCACCGAGACTAGCGTCTTCCTACAATGAGCAGTTCTTC. Translating gives CASSPRLASSYNEQFF.

The chain recombines TRBV19 with TRBJ2-2; 9 bases are shared with TRBD1. Germline CDR1 reads LNHDA; CDR2 reads SQIVND (reference sequence). The CDR3 length is 17 residues. Trimming removed 4 bases from V and 1 base from J; junction bases left unmatched: 7. The CDR3, as DNA: TGTGCCAGTAGTAGGGACAGGGTGGTTCAGAACACCGGGGAGCTGTTTTTT. This encodes CASSRDRVVQNTGELFF.

The rearrangement uses TRBV4-3 and TRBJ2-2, with 9 nucleotides matching TRBD1. Germline loops: CDR1 LGHNA, CDR2 YSLEER. CDR3 length: 18 amino acids. Germline trimming cut 4 bases from V and 0 bases from J; bases unmatched to any gene: 9. The CDR3: CASSPGTGRHTNTGELFF. The CDR3 DNA reads as TGCGCCAGCAGCCCCGGGACAGGGAGACACACGAACACCGGGGAGCTGTTTTTT.

The chain couples TRBV6-4 to TRBJ2-5; perhaps TRBD2 as D (5 bases). The V end lost 3 bases, the J end lost 2 bases, and 25 bases lay between the germline ends. Per germline, CDR1 MRHNA and CDR2 SNTAGT. This CDR3 comprises 19 residues. The CDR3 nucleotides are TGTGCCAGCAGTGAAGGTCAGCGGTACGAGTCAAACGAACAAGAGACCCAGTACTTC. This sequence encodes CASSEGQRYESNEQETQYF.

V gene TRBV5-1 combines with J gene TRBJ2-7, with 15 nucleotides matching TRBD2. Germline-derived CDR1 and CDR2 are SGHRS and YFSETQ. The CDR3 loop spans 16 amino acids. With V trimmed by 2 bases and J by 4 bases, 4 bases remained unmatched. The DNA of the CDR3 is TGCGCCAGCAGCTTTGGGACTAGCGGGAGGACTTACGAGCAGTACTTC. It translates to CASSFGTSGRTYEQYF.

The V gene is TRBV6-4, the J gene TRBJ2-3, with 11 bases that match TRBD2. Germline loops: CDR1 MRHNA, CDR2 SNTAGT. V lost 5 bases, J lost 5 bases, and 6 bases stayed unmatched. This CDR3 contains 15 residues. The CDR3, as DNA: TGTGCCAGCAGTTCGACTAGCGGGGTCGTAGATACGCAGTATTTT. Translated: CASSSTSGVVDTQYF.

In this sample, this clone turned up a few times. The CDR3 region is CASSPPGGTAFF. In nucleotides, the CDR3 is TGTGCCAGCAGTCCCCCGGGGGGCACGGCTTTCTTT. This chain connects TRBV6-5 to TRBJ1-1, with D possibly TRBD1 on 6 matching bases. CDR1 MNHEY and CDR2 SVGAGI come from the germline V gene. With 5 bases removed from V and 11 bases from J, the gap between germline ends came to 15 bases. This CDR3 contains 12 residues.

The chain links TRBV30 to TRBJ1-2; 7 positions match TRBD1. Germline CDR1 and CDR2: GTSNPN and SVGIG (reference sequence). V trimming: 3 bases; J trimming: 8 bases; junction bases outside the gene matches: 12. The CDR3 covers 14 residues. The CDR3 nucleotides read TGTGCCTGGAGATCCCTTGAGAGGGGGCGCGGCTACACCTTC. Translating gives CAWRSLERGRGYTF.

The chain joins TRBV9 to TRBJ1-3; D gene unclear. CDR1 is SGDLS and CDR2 is YYNGEE in the germline V gene. This CDR3 comprises 15 residues. V was cut by 0 bases and J by 0 bases, with 7 bases left in between. CDR3 in amino acids: CASSVVPGSGNTIYF. The CDR3 DNA reads TGTGCCAGCAGCGTAGTTCCCGGCTCTGGAAACACCATATATTTT.

This clone was observed a few times. The J gene is TRBJ2-1, the V gene TRBV4-2; 8 bases map to TRBD2. With V trimmed by 0 bases and J by 1 base, 2 bases remained unmatched. This CDR3 region has 16 residues. Per the germline V gene, CDR1 is LGHNA and CDR2 is YNFKEQ. CDR3 coding DNA: TGTGCCAGCAGCCAAGAGGAGCGGGAGTCCTACAATGAGCAGTTCTTC. It is translated as CASSQEERESYNEQFF.

The rearrangement joins TRBV19 to TRBJ2-1, with 8 bases that match TRBD2. Germline V gene data show CDR1 as LNHDA and CDR2 as SQIVND (reference sequence). The ends lost 4 bases at V and 6 bases at J; junction bases unmatched: 14. The CDR3 has 17 amino acids. The CDR3 reads CASSTPSIIAGSNEQFF. CDR3 nucleotides: TGTGCCAGTAGTACCCCCAGTATTATAGCGGGATCCAATGAGCAGTTCTTC.

This clone occurred a few times. This chain joins TRBV6-5 and TRBJ2-7; weak D call: TRBD2 (6 bases). This CDR3 region has 15 residues. Germline V gene lookup returns CDR1 MNHEY and CDR2 SVGAGI. V was pared by 5 bases and J by 5 bases, with 19 bases between. As DNA, the CDR3 is TGTGCCAGCAGTCGTGCCGGGACTTTGGGGGACGAGCAGTACTTC. Residues: CASSRAGTLGDEQYF.

As to this clone: One end of the junction fails to match germline, which may point to a read error. The chain uses TRBV7-2 and TRBJ1-1, with a weak D call TRBD1 (6 bases). CDR1 and CDR2 from the germline V gene are SGHTA and FQGNSA. The CDR3 runs 16 residues. This chain's CDR3 is CASSQGSTGKSTEAFF. The CDR3 DNA is TGCGCCAGCAGCCAAGGGAGCACAGGGAAGTCCACTGAAGCTTTCTTT.

This chain joins TRBV6-6 and TRBJ1-1; the match to TRBD1 covers 7 bases. Germline trimming cut 8 bases from V and 3 bases from J; bases unmatched to any gene: 6. CDR1 is MNHNY, CDR2 SVGAGI, per germline (reference sequence). The CDR3 runs 13 residues. The CDR3 sequence is CASPRQGDTEAFF. Here the CDR3 DNA reads TGTGCCAGCCCAAGGCAGGGGGACACTGAAGCTTTCTTT.